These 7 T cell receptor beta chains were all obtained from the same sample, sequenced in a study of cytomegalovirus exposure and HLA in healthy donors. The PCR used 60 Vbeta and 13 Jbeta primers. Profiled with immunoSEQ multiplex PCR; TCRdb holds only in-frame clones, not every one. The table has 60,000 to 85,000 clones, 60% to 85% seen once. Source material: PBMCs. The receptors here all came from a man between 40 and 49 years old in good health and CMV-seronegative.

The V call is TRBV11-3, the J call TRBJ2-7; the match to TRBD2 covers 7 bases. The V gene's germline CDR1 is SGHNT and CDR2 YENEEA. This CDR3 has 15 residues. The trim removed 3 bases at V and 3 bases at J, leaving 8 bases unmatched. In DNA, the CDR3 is TGTGCCAGCAGCTTGCCCGGGACTAAGGACTACGAGCAGTACTTC. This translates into CASSLPGTKDYEQYF. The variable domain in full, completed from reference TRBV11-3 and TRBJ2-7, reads EAGVVQSPRYKIIEKKQPVAFWCNPISGHNTLYWYLQNLGQGPELLIRYENEEAVDDSQLPKDRFSAERLKGVDSTLKIQPAELGDSAVYLCASSLPGTKDYEQYFGPGTRLTVT.

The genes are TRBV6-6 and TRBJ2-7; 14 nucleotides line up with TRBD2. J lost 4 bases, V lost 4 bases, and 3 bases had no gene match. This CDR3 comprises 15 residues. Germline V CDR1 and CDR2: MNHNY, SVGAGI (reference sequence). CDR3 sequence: CASSSGTSGSYEQYF. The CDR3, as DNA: TGTGCCAGCAGTTCCGGGACTAGCGGGAGTTACGAGCAGTACTTC.

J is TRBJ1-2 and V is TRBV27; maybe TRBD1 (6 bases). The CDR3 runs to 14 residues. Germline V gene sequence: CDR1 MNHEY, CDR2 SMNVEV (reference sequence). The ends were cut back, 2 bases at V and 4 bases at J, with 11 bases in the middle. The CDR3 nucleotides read TGTGCCAGCAGTTTACAGGGGTCTGTCTATGGCTACACCTTC. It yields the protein CASSLQGSVYGYTF.

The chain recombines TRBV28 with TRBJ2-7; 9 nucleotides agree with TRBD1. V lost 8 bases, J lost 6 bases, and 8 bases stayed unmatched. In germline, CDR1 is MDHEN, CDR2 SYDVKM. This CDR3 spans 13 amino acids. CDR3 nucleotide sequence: TGTGCCAGCGGGGACAGGGTAGTTAGCGAGCAGTACTTC. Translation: CASGDRVVSEQYF. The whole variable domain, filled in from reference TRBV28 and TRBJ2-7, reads DVKVTQSSRYLVKRTGEKVFLECVQDMDHENMFWYRQDPGLGLRLIYFSYDVKMKEKGDIPEGYSVSREKKERFSLILESASTNQTSMYLCASGDRVVSEQYFGPGTRLTVT.

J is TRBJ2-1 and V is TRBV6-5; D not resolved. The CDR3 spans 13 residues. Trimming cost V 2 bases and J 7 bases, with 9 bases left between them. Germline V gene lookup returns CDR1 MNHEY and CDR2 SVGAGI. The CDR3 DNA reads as TGTGCCAGCAGTTACCTAGACCGGAATGAGCAGTTCTTC. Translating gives CASSYLDRNEQFF.

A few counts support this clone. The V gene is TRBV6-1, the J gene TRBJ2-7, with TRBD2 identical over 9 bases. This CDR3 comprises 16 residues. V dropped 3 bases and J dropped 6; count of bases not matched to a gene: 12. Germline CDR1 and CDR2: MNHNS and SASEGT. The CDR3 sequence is CASSDPSGKGRGEQYF. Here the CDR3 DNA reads TGTGCCAGCAGTGACCCTAGCGGGAAGGGGAGAGGCGAGCAGTACTTC.

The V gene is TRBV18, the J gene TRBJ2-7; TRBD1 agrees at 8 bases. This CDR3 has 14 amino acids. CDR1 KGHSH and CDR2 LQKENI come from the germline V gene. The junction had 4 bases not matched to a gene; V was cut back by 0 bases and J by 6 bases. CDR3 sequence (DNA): TGTGCCAGCTCACCACCACAGGGGGTCTCCGAGCAGTACTTC. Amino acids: CASSPPQGVSEQYF.